This is a list of T cell receptor beta chains from one sample in a study of cytomegalovirus exposure and HLA in healthy donors. The protocol was immunoSEQ multiplex PCR, while the TCRdb copy is restricted to in-frame clones and leaves out a portion. The sample records about 230,000 clones, just under 80% being singletons. Material for sequencing was PBMCs. These receptors all stem from a boy under 18 in good health and CMV-seronegative. Each CDR3 is given with its conserved first and last residue. A D gene is named only where the DNA matches it firmly.

CDR3 length: 15; J gene: TRBJ1-5; D gene: TRBD1; V gene: TRBV5-1; CDR3 protein: CASSLGGQGHQPQHF
CDR3 length: 16; J gene: TRBJ1-1; D gene: NA; V gene: TRBV19; CDR3 protein: CASSHGGRYSNTEAFF
CDR3 length: 14; J gene: TRBJ1-1; D gene: NA; V gene: TRBV6-4; CDR3 protein: CASSEATGNTEAFF
CDR3 length: 14; J gene: TRBJ1-3; D gene: NA; V gene: TRBV5-1; CDR3 protein: CASSSGGPGNTIYF
CDR3 length: 19; J gene: TRBJ1-1; D gene: NA; V gene: TRBV7-6; CDR3 protein: CASSPSGIQALLMNTEAFF
CDR3 length: 14; J gene: TRBJ2-1; D gene: TRBD2; V gene: TRBV28; CDR3 protein: CASSLGTSVNEQFF
CDR3 length: 14; J gene: TRBJ2-1; D gene: NA; V gene: TRBV5-6; CDR3 protein: CASSPGGILDEQFF
CDR3 length: 13; J gene: TRBJ1-2; D gene: NA; V gene: TRBV7-6; CDR3 protein: CASSSSGNYGYTF
CDR3 length: 15; J gene: TRBJ2-2; D gene: TRBD2; V gene: TRBV30; CDR3 protein: CAWKRREGDTGELFF
CDR3 length: 15; J gene: TRBJ1-1; D gene: NA; V gene: TRBV19; CDR3 protein: CASSLRQVGNTEAFF
CDR3 length: 15; J gene: TRBJ2-2; D gene: TRBD2; V gene: TRBV19; CDR3 protein: CASSITSGIVGELFF
CDR3 length: 14; J gene: TRBJ2-5; D gene: TRBD1; V gene: TRBV2; CDR3 protein: CASSEDRGRETQYF
CDR3 length: 15; J gene: TRBJ2-4; D gene: NA; V gene: TRBV4-1; CDR3 protein: CASRQGGTVGDIQYF
CDR3 length: 15; J gene: NA; D gene: TRBD1; V gene: TRBV7-7; CDR3 protein: CASSPQQGRIDEQYF
CDR3 length: 13; J gene: TRBJ2-1; D gene: NA; V gene: TRBV27; CDR3 protein: CASSLTGNNEQFF
CDR3 length: 12; J gene: TRBJ1-2; D gene: NA; V gene: TRBV19; CDR3 protein: CASTGTNYGYTF
CDR3 length: 17; J gene: TRBJ1-1; D gene: TRBD1; V gene: TRBV11-2; CDR3 protein: CASSLAFDRGQGTEAFF
CDR3 length: 15; J gene: TRBJ2-7; D gene: TRBD1; V gene: TRBV9; CDR3 protein: CASSASQGAVDEQYF
CDR3 length: 15; J gene: TRBJ1-1; D gene: TRBD1; V gene: TRBV18; CDR3 protein: CASSPRTGGDTEAFF
CDR3 length: 13; J gene: TRBJ2-7; D gene: NA; V gene: TRBV7-6; CDR3 protein: CASSLGRGYEQYF
CDR3 length: 14; J gene: TRBJ2-5; D gene: NA; V gene: TRBV7-2; CDR3 protein: CASSLAAGLETQYF
CDR3 length: 14; J gene: TRBJ1-2; D gene: TRBD1; V gene: TRBV6-5; CDR3 protein: CASSSTGAPYGYTF
CDR3 length: 17; J gene: TRBJ2-2; D gene: NA; V gene: TRBV11-2; CDR3 protein: CASSLDHKWGDSGELFF
CDR3 length: 16; J gene: TRBJ1-2; D gene: TRBD1; V gene: TRBV6-5; CDR3 protein: CASSYSRQGKGYGYTF
CDR3 length: 16; J gene: TRBJ1-3; D gene: NA; V gene: TRBV18; CDR3 protein: CASSPSQPGSGNTIYF
CDR3 length: 13; J gene: TRBJ1-6; D gene: NA; V gene: TRBV2; CDR3 protein: CASRLTGTPPLHF